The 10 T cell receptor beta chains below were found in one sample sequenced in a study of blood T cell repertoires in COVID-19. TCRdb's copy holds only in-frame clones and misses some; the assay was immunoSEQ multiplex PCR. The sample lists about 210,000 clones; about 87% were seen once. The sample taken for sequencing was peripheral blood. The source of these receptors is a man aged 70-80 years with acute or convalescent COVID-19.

CDR3 amino acids: CASSALWQGGTNTGELFF. In nucleotides, the CDR3 is TGTGCCAGCAGCGCCCTGTGGCAGGGCGGAACCAACACCGGGGAGCTGTTTTTT. This chain joins TRBV5-4 and TRBJ2-2, with D maybe TRBD1 (5 bases). Germline V gene sequence: CDR1 SGHNT, CDR2 YYREEE (reference sequence). V was cut by 4 bases and J by 2 bases, with 21 bases left in between. The CDR3 spans 18 residues.

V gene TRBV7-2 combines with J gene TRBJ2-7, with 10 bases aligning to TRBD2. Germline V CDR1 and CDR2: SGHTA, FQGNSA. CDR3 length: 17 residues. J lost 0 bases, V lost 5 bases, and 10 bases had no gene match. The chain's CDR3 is CASSGQGLAKSSYEQYF. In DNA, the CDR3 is TGTGCCAGCAGCGGACAGGGACTAGCGAAAAGCTCCTACGAGCAGTACTTC.

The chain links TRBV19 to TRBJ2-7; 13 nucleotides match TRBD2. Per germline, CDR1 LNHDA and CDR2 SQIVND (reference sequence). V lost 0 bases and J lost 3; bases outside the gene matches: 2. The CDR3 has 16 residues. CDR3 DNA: TGTGCCAGTAGTATAGATCGGACTAGCGGGAGCTACGAGCAGTACTTC. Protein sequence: CASSIDRTSGSYEQYF.

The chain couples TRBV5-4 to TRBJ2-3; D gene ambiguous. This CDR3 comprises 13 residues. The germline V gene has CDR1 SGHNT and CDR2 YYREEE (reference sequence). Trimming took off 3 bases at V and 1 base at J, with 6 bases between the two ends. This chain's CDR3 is CASSSYGTDTQYF. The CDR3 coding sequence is TGTGCCAGCAGCTCCTATGGCACAGATACGCAGTATTTT.

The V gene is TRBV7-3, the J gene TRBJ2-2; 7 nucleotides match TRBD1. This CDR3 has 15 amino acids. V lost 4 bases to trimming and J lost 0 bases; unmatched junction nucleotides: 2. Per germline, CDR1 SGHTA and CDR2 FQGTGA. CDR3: CASSSTGTNTGELFF. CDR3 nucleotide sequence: TGTGCCAGCAGCTCGACAGGGACGAACACCGGGGAGCTGTTTTTT. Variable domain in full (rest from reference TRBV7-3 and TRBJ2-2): GAGVSQTPSNKVTEKGKYVELRCDPISGHTALYWYRQSLGQGPEFLIYFQGTGAADDSGLPNDRFFAVRPEGSVSTLKIQRTERGDSAVYLCASSSTGTNTGELFFGEGSRLTVL.

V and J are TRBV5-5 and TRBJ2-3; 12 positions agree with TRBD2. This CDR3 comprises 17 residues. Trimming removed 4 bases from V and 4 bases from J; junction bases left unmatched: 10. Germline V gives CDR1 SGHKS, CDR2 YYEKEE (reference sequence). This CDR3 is CASSPILSSGRADTQYF. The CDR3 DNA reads TGTGCCAGCAGCCCGATACTCTCTAGCGGGAGGGCAGATACGCAGTATTTT.

The CDR3 loop is CASSSGTSGTAQYF. CDR3 DNA sequence: TGTGCCAGCAGCTCTGGGACTAGCGGGACCGCCCAGTACTTC. This chain uses TRBV7-2 with TRBJ2-5, with 13 nucleotides matching TRBD2. This CDR3 region has 14 residues. CDR1 SGHTA and CDR2 FQGNSA come from the germline V gene. The trim removed 4 bases at V and 9 bases at J, leaving 5 bases unmatched.

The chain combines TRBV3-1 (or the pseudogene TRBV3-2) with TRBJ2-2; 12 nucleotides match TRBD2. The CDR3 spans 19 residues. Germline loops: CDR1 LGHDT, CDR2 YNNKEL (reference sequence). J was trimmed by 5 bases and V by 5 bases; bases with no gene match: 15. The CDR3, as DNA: TGTGCCAGCAGCGTTACGTCACCCCAAGGGACTAGCGGGACCGGGGAGCTGTTTTTT. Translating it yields CASSVTSPQGTSGTGELFF.

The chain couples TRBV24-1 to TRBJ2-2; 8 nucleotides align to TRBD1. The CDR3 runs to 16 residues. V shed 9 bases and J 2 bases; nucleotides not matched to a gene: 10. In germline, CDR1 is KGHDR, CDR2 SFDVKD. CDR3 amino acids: CATRSSGTGNTGELFF. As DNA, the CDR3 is TGTGCCACCCGAAGTTCCGGGACAGGAAACACCGGGGAGCTGTTTTTT.

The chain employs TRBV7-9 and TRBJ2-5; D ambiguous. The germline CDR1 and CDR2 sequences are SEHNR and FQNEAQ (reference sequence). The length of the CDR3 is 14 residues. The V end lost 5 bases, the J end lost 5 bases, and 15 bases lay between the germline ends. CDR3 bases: TGTGCCAGCAGCCTCCAGTTGCCACCGGAGACCCAGTACTTC. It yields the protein CASSLQLPPETQYF.